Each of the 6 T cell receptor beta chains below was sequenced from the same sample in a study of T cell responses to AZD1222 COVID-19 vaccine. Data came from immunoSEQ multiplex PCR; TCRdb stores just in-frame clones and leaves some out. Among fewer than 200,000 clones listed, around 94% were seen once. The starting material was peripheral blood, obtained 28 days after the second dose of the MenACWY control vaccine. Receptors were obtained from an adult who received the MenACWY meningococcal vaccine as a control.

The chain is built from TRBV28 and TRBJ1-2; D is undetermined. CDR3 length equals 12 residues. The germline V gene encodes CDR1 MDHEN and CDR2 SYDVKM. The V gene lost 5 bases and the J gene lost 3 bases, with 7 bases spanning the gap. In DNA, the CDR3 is TGTGCCAGCAGTGAGGTAGACTATGGCTACACCTTC. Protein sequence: CASSEVDYGYTF.

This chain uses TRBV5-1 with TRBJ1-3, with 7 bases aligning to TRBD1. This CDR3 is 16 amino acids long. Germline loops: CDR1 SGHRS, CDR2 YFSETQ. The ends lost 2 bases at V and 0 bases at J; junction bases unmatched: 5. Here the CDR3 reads CASSLGGLSSGNTIYF. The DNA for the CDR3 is TGCGCCAGCAGCTTAGGGGGCCTCAGCTCTGGAAACACCATATATTTT. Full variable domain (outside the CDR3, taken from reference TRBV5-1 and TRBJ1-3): KAGVTQTPRYLIKTRGQQVTLSCSPISGHRSVSWYQQTPGQGLQFLFEYFSETQRNKGNFPGRFSGRQFSNSRSEMNVSTLELGDSALYLCASSLGGLSSGNTIYFGEGSWLTVV.

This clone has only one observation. The CDR3, as DNA: TGTGCCAGCAGCCGAGGGACAGGGAGGGAGACCCAGTACTTC. This encodes CASSRGTGRETQYF. The V gene is TRBV6-5, the J gene TRBJ2-5; 9 bases are a match to TRBD1. CDR1 is MNHEY, CDR2 SVGAGI, per germline. Trimming took 6 bases from V and 5 from J; bases not matched to a gene: 7. There are 14 residues in the CDR3.

Here the CDR3 DNA reads TGCAGTGCTAGAGACTACAATGAGCAGTTCTTC. Residues: CSARDYNEQFF. The gene calls are TRBV20-1 and TRBJ2-1; D unclear. Germline V gene sequence: CDR1 DFQATT, CDR2 SNEGSKA (reference sequence). This CDR3 has 11 residues. V was trimmed by 0 bases and J by 3 bases, leaving 0 bases between them.

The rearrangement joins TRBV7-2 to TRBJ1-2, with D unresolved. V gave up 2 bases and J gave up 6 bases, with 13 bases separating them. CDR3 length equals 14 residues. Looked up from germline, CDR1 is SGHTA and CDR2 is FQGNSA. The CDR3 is CASSLSTSLDGYTF. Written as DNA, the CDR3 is TGTGCCAGCAGCTTATCCACATCTTTAGATGGCTACACCTTC. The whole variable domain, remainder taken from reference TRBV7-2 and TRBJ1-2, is GAGVSQSPSNKVTEKGKDVELRCDPISGHTALYWYRQSLGQGLEFLIYFQGNSAPDKSGLPSDRFSAERTGGSVSTLTIQRTQQEDSAVYLCASSLSTSLDGYTFGSGTRLTVV.

CDR3 coding DNA: TGTGCCAGCAGTTCCCCATCCGGGACAGGGGGGGAAGTTAACTATGGCTACACCTTC. This encodes CASSSPSGTGGEVNYGYTF. J is TRBJ1-2 and V is TRBV27; 11 bases match TRBD1. The CDR3 runs to 19 residues. J was trimmed by 1 base and V by 4 bases; bases with no gene match: 14. CDR1 and CDR2 (germline): MNHEY, SMNVEV (reference sequence).